The next 25 T cell receptor beta chains were all read from a single sample in a study. TCRdb reprocessed the RT-PCR reads with MiXCR, giving one entry per CDR3 protein. The sample includes more than 550,000 distinct CDR3 sequences, more than 13% seen only once; the top ten take 3.6%. Material for sequencing was memory CD4+ T cells from blood. These receptors were obtained from a female donor in good health, serving as a healthy control.

This clonotype was picked up many times. V usage is TRBV6-4 and J usage is TRBJ2-2; weak D call: TRBD1 (5 bases). This CDR3 spans 16 amino acids. V was cut by 7 bases and J by 4 bases, with 19 bases left in between. Germline assignment: CDR1 MRHNA and CDR2 SNTAGT. The DNA for the CDR3 is TGTGCCAGCACCATAGGTCCCGCAGGGCGCACCGGGGAGCTGTTTTTT. Translated, it gives CASTIGPAGRTGELFF.

The genes are TRBV2 and TRBJ2-1, with TRBD1 matching 8 bases. The germline gives CDR1 SNHLY, CDR2 FYNNEI. This CDR3 comprises 15 residues. V was pared by 6 bases and J by 4 bases, with 8 bases of the junction left unmatched. The CDR3 nucleotides read TGTGCCAGCAGCATGCAGGGGGCGACTTACAATGAGCAGTTCTTC. Translating it yields CASSMQGATYNEQFF.

This clonotype was found a few times. V gene TRBV6-2 or TRBV6-3 combines with J gene TRBJ1-1, with D hard to call. Germline V gene lookup returns CDR1 MNHEY and CDR2 SVGEGT. The CDR3 totals 12 residues. Trimming took off 5 bases at V and 4 bases at J, with 8 bases between the two ends. CDR3 sequence reads: CASSHLFTEAFF. Written as DNA, the CDR3 is TGTGCCAGCAGTCACCTCTTCACTGAAGCTTTCTTT.

This clonotype has only a few counts. J is TRBJ2-1 and V is TRBV24-1; the match to TRBD1 covers 7 bases. This CDR3 spans 16 amino acids. Germline V lookup: CDR1 KGHDR, CDR2 SFDVKD. V was clipped by 4 bases and J by 4 bases; unmatched bases: 9. CDR3 DNA: TGTGCCACCAGTGACCCGAGACAGGGAGCTTACAATGAGCAGTTCTTC. Translating it yields CATSDPRQGAYNEQFF.

This clonotype came up a few times. J is TRBJ2-2 and V is TRBV7-2, with 7 bases that match TRBD2. Germline V gene data show CDR1 as SGHTA and CDR2 as FQGNSA. CDR3 length: 14 residues. The trim removed 5 bases at V and 6 bases at J, leaving 6 bases unmatched. CDR3 amino acids: CASSPGLGSGELFF. The CDR3 coding sequence is TGTGCCAGCAGCCCCGGACTAGGGTCCGGGGAGCTGTTTTTT.

This clonotype has only a few counts. The chain has TRBV28 and TRBJ1-2; 7 bases align to TRBD1. The germline V gene has CDR1 MDHEN and CDR2 SYDVKM. V lost 6 bases to trimming and J lost 3 bases; unmatched junction nucleotides: 7. The CDR3 is 14 residues long. CDR3 bases: TGTGCCAGCAGCCTACAGGGGAATGACTATGGCTACACCTTC. Translation gives CASSLQGNDYGYTF.

This clonotype was detected a few times. This rearrangement joins TRBV28 to TRBJ2-3, with D possibly TRBD1 on 5 matching bases. This CDR3 is built from 14 residues. Trimming shortened V by 5 bases and J by 3 bases, and 12 bases separated the two germline ends. Germline V gene sequence: CDR1 MDHEN, CDR2 SYDVKM. The DNA for the CDR3 is TGTGCCAGCAGTGTCCAGGGAAGAACAGATACGCAGTATTTT. Protein product: CASSVQGRTDTQYF.

The chain combines TRBV2 with TRBJ2-7; TRBD1 might be the D (6 bases). The J call may be mistaken, given a closer DNA end match to TRBJ2-5. CDR3 length: 15 residues. Germline V gene sequence: CDR1 SNHLY, CDR2 FYNNEI. CDR3 sequence reads: CASKVETGKEETQYF. Here the CDR3 DNA reads TGTGCCAGCAAGGTAGAGACAGGAAAAGAAGAGACCCAGTACTTC.

V usage is TRBV7-2 and J usage is TRBJ1-1, with a possible D match to TRBD1 (6 bases). The germline V gene has CDR1 SGHTA and CDR2 FQGNSA. The V gene lost 5 bases and the J gene lost 1 base, with 14 bases spanning the gap. CDR3 length: 15 residues. The CDR3 nucleotides are TGTGCCAGCAGCCGCACCGGGACACAGAACACTGAAGCTTTCTTT. Amino acid sequence: CASSRTGTQNTEAFF.

This clonotype was detected only a few times. The chain recombines TRBV20-1 with TRBJ1-4; no definite D call. Per the germline V gene, CDR1 is DFQATT and CDR2 is SNEGSKA (reference sequence). V lost 5 bases, J lost 6 bases, and 16 bases lay in between. This CDR3 has 14 residues. The CDR3 loop reads CSAGEGVLDEKLFF. As DNA, the CDR3 is TGCAGTGCTGGTGAGGGAGTCCTAGATGAAAAACTGTTTTTT.

This chain connects TRBV20-1 to TRBJ1-5, with TRBD1 as a possible D gene (5 bases). Germline V gene data show CDR1 as DFQATT and CDR2 as SNEGSKA (reference sequence). CDR3 length: 16 residues. The V end lost 3 bases, the J end lost 0 bases, and 15 bases lay between the germline ends. The DNA of the CDR3 is TGCAGTGCTAGGAAGGGAGGAGGGGATAGCAATCAGCCCCAGCATTTT. Translated: CSARKGGGDSNQPQHF.

This clonotype was observed a handful of times. The V and J genes are TRBV9 and TRBJ2-3; TRBD2 aligns across 7 bases. Germline-derived CDR1 and CDR2 are SGDLS and YYNGEE. This CDR3 contains 15 residues. J was trimmed by 1 base and V by 0 bases; bases with no gene match: 2. DNA for the CDR3: TGTGCCAGCAGCGTAGGGCTAGCGGGCACAGATACGCAGTATTTT. Its protein is CASSVGLAGTDTQYF.

V gene TRBV27 combines with J gene TRBJ2-1; no firm D call. CDR3 length: 17 amino acids. Germline V gives CDR1 MNHEY, CDR2 SMNVEV (reference sequence). Deletions cut 1 base from V and 3 bases from J, with 16 bases between. Here the CDR3 reads CASSLWAERQYYNEQFF. The DNA of the CDR3 is TGTGCCAGCAGTTTATGGGCAGAGAGACAATACTACAATGAGCAGTTCTTC.

This clonotype was picked up many times. The V call is TRBV12-3 or TRBV12-4, the J call TRBJ1-2, with unresolved D. The CDR3 is made up of 12 amino acids. The ends were cut back, 9 bases at V and 5 bases at J, with 13 bases in the middle. The CDR3 loop reads CASSRVGYGYTF. As DNA, the CDR3 is TGTGCCAGTTCACGGGTTGGGTATGGCTACACCTTC.

This clonotype was recorded at least ten times. The chain links TRBV20-1 to TRBJ2-3, with 7 bases identical to TRBD2. The CDR3 consists of 15 residues. Germline lookup yields CDR1 DFQATT and CDR2 SNEGSKA (reference sequence). Trimming cost V 7 bases and J 2 bases; bases outside gene matches: 12. The CDR3 here is CSVGGGSGITDTQYF. DNA of the CDR3: TGCAGTGTAGGTGGCGGGAGTGGTATCACAGATACGCAGTATTTT.

This clonotype was counted many times. J is TRBJ2-1 and V is TRBV29-1, with 12 nucleotides matching TRBD2. The V and J ends lost 6 bases and 14 bases, in that order; junction bases with no gene match: 5. This CDR3 spans 11 amino acids. The germline V gene has CDR1 SQVTM and CDR2 ANQGSEA. In nucleotides, the CDR3 is TGCAGCGTCTATCTAGCGGGAGGGAAGTTCTTC. It specifies CSVYLAGGKFF.

Notes on this clonotype: A much larger clone lies a single base off, so this may be a read error. The chain is built from TRBV6-5 and TRBJ1-5; D remains ambiguous. This CDR3 is 14 amino acids long. The germline V gene encodes CDR1 MNHEY and CDR2 SVGAGI. Between the trimmed V and J ends, which lost 0 bases and 2 bases, there was a span of 5 bases. CDR3 bases: TGTGCCAGCAGTTACTCGCAGTGCAATCAGCCCCAGCATTTT. Protein: CASSYSQCNQPQHF.

This chain uses TRBV20-1 with TRBJ1-2; D might be TRBD1 (5 bases). CDR3 size: 14 residues. CDR1 and CDR2 (germline): DFQATT, SNEGSKA (reference sequence). The V end was cut by 6 bases, the J end by 4 bases, with 18 bases between. CDR3 sequence: CSAGSLGGGYGYTF. The CDR3 DNA follows: TGCAGTGCCGGCTCCCTGGGGGGGGGCTATGGCTACACCTTC.

This clonotype was found many times. The rearrangement links TRBV5-1 to TRBJ2-7; D gene uncertain. The CDR3 runs 13 residues. The V gene's germline CDR1 is SGHRS and CDR2 YFSETQ. Trimming took 3 bases from V and 3 from J, leaving 10 bases between them. The DNA for the CDR3 is TGCGCCAGCAGCTGGACCCACGGCTACGAGCAGTACTTC. It encodes CASSWTHGYEQYF.

This clonotype was found a few times. The chain has TRBV28 and TRBJ2-7; TRBD1 agrees at 8 bases. Trimming removed 6 bases from V and 5 bases from J; junction bases left unmatched: 15. CDR1 is MDHEN and CDR2 is SYDVKM in the germline V gene. The CDR3 totals 16 residues. CDR3 region: CASSTTPGQVGNEQYF. DNA for the CDR3: TGTGCCAGCAGCACGACTCCGGGACAGGTTGGTAACGAGCAGTACTTC.

This clonotype was counted at least ten times. For the CDR3, the DNA is TGCAGTGCTAGCATACAGAGGACTGAAGCTTTCTTT. Its protein product is CSASIQRTEAFF. The V call is TRBV20-1, the J call TRBJ1-1; the D is unclear. Germline loops: CDR1 DFQATT, CDR2 SNEGSKA (reference sequence). The CDR3 covers 12 residues. Trimming pared 3 bases from V and 5 bases from J, leaving 10 bases between.

This clonotype was observed many times. CDR3: CSANPGRSNQPQHF. In DNA form, the CDR3 reads TGCAGTGCTAATCCGGGCAGAAGCAATCAGCCCCAGCATTTT. V usage is TRBV20-1 and J usage is TRBJ1-5; D is unclear. The ends were cut back, 4 bases at V and 1 base at J, with 11 bases in the middle. The CDR3 contains 14 residues. Germline CDR1 is DFQATT and CDR2 is SNEGSKA (reference sequence).

This clonotype has a handful of counts. This sequence joins TRBV6-5 and TRBJ2-7; 8 nucleotides agree with TRBD1. Germline V gene lookup returns CDR1 MNHEY and CDR2 SVGAGI. The ends lost 5 bases at V and 6 bases at J; junction bases unmatched: 15. The CDR3 has 16 residues. This CDR3 reads CASSPYMWQGAREQYF. CDR3 DNA sequence: TGTGCCAGCAGTCCCTACATGTGGCAGGGGGCGCGCGAGCAGTACTTC.

This clonotype was observed a handful of times. The chain is built from TRBV6-5 and TRBJ1-6; TRBD1 is a possible D gene (5 bases). V was pared by 6 bases and J by 8 bases, with 23 bases between. There are 17 residues in the CDR3. Germline loops: CDR1 MNHEY, CDR2 SVGAGI. CDR3: CASSTKGFGPEYSPLHF. The CDR3 region has the DNA TGTGCCAGCAGCACAAAGGGGTTCGGGCCCGAATATTCACCCCTCCACTTT.

This clonotype was detected many times. The chain employs TRBV5-6 and TRBJ2-3; TRBD1 is a possible D gene (5 bases). V dropped 1 base and J dropped 0 bases, with 9 bases sitting between them. Germline V gives CDR1 SGHDT, CDR2 YYEEEE. The length of the CDR3 is 15 residues. For the CDR3, the DNA is TGTGCCAGCAGCTTGTTAGGGGTTAGCACAGATACGCAGTATTTT. Amino acid sequence: CASSLLGVSTDTQYF.